The 21 T cell receptor beta chains below come from one sample, sequenced in a study of T cell responses to AZD1222 COVID-19 vaccine. Data came from immunoSEQ multiplex PCR; TCRdb stores just in-frame clones and leaves some out. This sample has some 120,000 clones, with 85% to 95% found just once. Here the sequenced sample was peripheral blood, taken 28 days after the second AZD1222 dose. The receptors stem from an adult who received the AZD1222 COVID-19 vaccine.

The chain uses TRBV5-3 and TRBJ2-1; D is possibly TRBD1 (5 bases). TRBV5-3 belongs to the ORF category, with a function that is uncertain. With 8 bases removed from V and 14 bases from J, the gap between germline ends came to 11 bases. There are 9 residues in the CDR3. For the CDR3, the DNA is TGTGCCAGGACAGTGTGTAAGTTCTTC. Translating it yields CARTVCKFF.

The chain uses TRBV5-6 and TRBJ1-1; no definite D call. The CDR3 extends over 15 amino acids. Trimming removed 2 bases from V and 0 bases from J, with 11 bases in between. Germline CDR1 reads SGHDT; CDR2 reads YYEEEE. The CDR3 bases are TGTGCCAGCAGCTTCCCGGGTTACATGAACACTGAAGCTTTCTTT. Its protein is CASSFPGYMNTEAFF.

This sequence joins TRBV5-1 and TRBJ1-5; the D is unclear. Deletions cut 0 bases from V and 6 bases from J, with 7 bases between. The CDR3 loop spans 13 amino acids. Looked up from germline, CDR1 is SGHRS and CDR2 is YFSETQ. For the CDR3, the DNA is TGCGCCAGCAGCTTGGGGGATCGTCAGCCCCAGCATTTT. Protein: CASSLGDRQPQHF.

This chain links TRBV4-2 with TRBJ2-2; 8 bases are a match to TRBD2. J was trimmed by 0 bases and V by 0 bases; bases with no gene match: 6. Germline V gene lookup returns CDR1 LGHNA and CDR2 YNFKEQ. The CDR3 consists of 18 residues. The CDR3, as DNA: TGTGCCAGCAGCCAAGAGGTAGCGGGGAGCCCGAACACCGGGGAGCTGTTTTTT. This translates into CASSQEVAGSPNTGELFF.

The chain combines TRBV9 with TRBJ2-1; no firm D call. This CDR3 has 15 amino acids. The germline V and J ends were trimmed by 3 bases and 1 base, with 11 bases remaining between them. Germline V gene lookup returns CDR1 SGDLS and CDR2 YYNGEE. The CDR3 region has the DNA TGTGCCAGCAGCGCCCCGGGTGTATCCTACAATGAGCAGTTCTTC. It encodes CASSAPGVSYNEQFF. The complete variable domain, with remaining parts taken from reference TRBV9 and TRBJ2-1, reads DSGVTQTPKHLITATGQRVTLRCSPRSGDLSVYWYQQSLDQGLQFLIQYYNGEERAKGNILERFSAQQFPDLHSELNLSSLELGDSALYFCASSAPGVSYNEQFFGPGTRLTVL.

J is TRBJ2-1 and V is TRBV6-4; D unresolved. CDR1 MRHNA and CDR2 SNTAGT come from the germline V gene. V lost 3 bases, J lost 0 bases, and 9 bases lay in between. This CDR3 spans 15 amino acids. CDR3 amino acids: CASSEELGSYNEQFF. The CDR3 nucleotides read TGTGCCAGCAGTGAGGAATTAGGCTCCTACAATGAGCAGTTCTTC.

This clone occurred once. V is TRBV28 and J is TRBJ1-6; D might be TRBD1 (5 bases). The germline V gene encodes CDR1 MDHEN and CDR2 SYDVKM. Trimming left V 5 bases short and J 6 bases short, with 11 bases between. The CDR3 has 14 amino acids. DNA for the CDR3: TGTGCCAGCAGTCCCGGGGACGTTAATTCACCCCTCCACTTT. Protein: CASSPGDVNSPLHF.

CDR3 residues: CASSPQMTSGPYEQYF. DNA for the CDR3: TGTGCCAGCAGCCCACAGATGACTAGCGGCCCCTACGAGCAGTACTTC. The genes are TRBV3-1 (or the pseudogene TRBV3-2) and TRBJ2-7, with TRBD2 matching 9 bases. This CDR3 has 16 amino acids. Germline CDR1 LGHDT, CDR2 YNNKEL (reference sequence). V gave up 4 bases and J gave up 2 bases; unmatched junction bases: 9.

The chain is built from TRBV6-5 and TRBJ1-2, with TRBD1 identical over 7 bases. Trimming took 5 bases from V and 6 from J; bases not matched to a gene: 12. The CDR3 runs 15 residues. Germline CDR1 is MNHEY and CDR2 is SVGAGI. The CDR3 DNA reads as TGTGCCAGCAGTCCTGCCGACAGGGTCAGTAATGGCTACACCTTC. Amino acids: CASSPADRVSNGYTF.

The chain joins TRBV29-1 to TRBJ2-4; TRBD2 agrees at 12 bases. CDR1 and CDR2 from the germline V gene are SQVTM and ANQGSEA. This CDR3 region has 15 residues. V gave up 1 base and J gave up 7 bases; unmatched junction bases: 5. The CDR3 reads CSVEGLAGVMNIQYF. The CDR3 DNA reads as TGCAGCGTTGAAGGACTAGCGGGAGTTATGAACATTCAGTACTTC.

This clone appeared a single time. The rearrangement joins TRBV27 to TRBJ2-5; D tentatively fits TRBD1 or TRBD2 (6 bases each). This CDR3 comprises 14 residues. Germline CDR1 MNHEY, CDR2 SMNVEV (reference sequence). Trimming removed 5 bases at V and 4 bases at J, with 14 bases between. The CDR3 sequence is CASSGGGFGETQYF. CDR3 coding DNA: TGTGCCAGCAGTGGAGGGGGGTTTGGAGAGACCCAGTACTTC.

The chain carries TRBV6-6 and TRBJ1-5; D call uncertain. Germline CDR1 and CDR2: MNHNY and SVGAGI (reference sequence). The CDR3 spans 11 residues. Trimming took 6 bases from V and 4 from J, leaving 4 bases between them. The CDR3 loop is CASRVNQPQHF. Written as DNA, the CDR3 is TGTGCCAGCAGGGTAAATCAGCCCCAGCATTTT.

The V gene is TRBV4-1, the J gene TRBJ1-5; the match to TRBD1 covers 7 bases. This CDR3 is built from 18 residues. Germline V gives CDR1 MGHRA, CDR2 YSYEKL. J was trimmed by 0 bases and V by 3 bases; bases with no gene match: 11. CDR3 loop: CASSQSGTALYSNQPQHF. In DNA, the CDR3 is TGCGCCAGCAGCCAGTCCGGGACAGCCCTTTATAGCAATCAGCCCCAGCATTTT.

The chain links TRBV29-1 to TRBJ2-7, with a weak D call TRBD1 (6 bases). The V end lost 2 bases, the J end lost 3 bases, and 8 bases lay between the germline ends. The CDR3 covers 12 residues. Germline lookup yields CDR1 SQVTM and CDR2 ANQGSEA. CDR3 loop: CSVEQGNYEQYF. The CDR3 nucleotides are TGCAGCGTTGAACAGGGGAACTACGAGCAGTACTTC.

The J gene is TRBJ1-6, the V gene TRBV15; D possibly corresponds to TRBD1 (6 bases). V was pared by 5 bases and J by 8 bases, with 16 bases between. This CDR3 region has 15 residues. In germline, CDR1 is LNHNV, CDR2 YYDKDF (reference sequence). CDR3 sequence (DNA): TGTGCCACCAGCTCTGGGTGGGGGCGAGATTCACCCCTCCACTTT. It specifies CATSSGWGRDSPLHF.

This rearrangement joins TRBV9 to TRBJ1-3; D not certain. V was cut by 2 bases and J by 0 bases, with 9 bases left in between. This CDR3 contains 15 residues. CDR1 is SGDLS and CDR2 is YYNGEE in the germline V gene. The CDR3 nucleotides read TGTGCCAGCAGCGTCGGCCCAGACTCTGGAAACACCATATATTTT. It is translated as CASSVGPDSGNTIYF.

This clone was counted once. The chain links TRBV18 to TRBJ1-5; 9 nucleotides align to TRBD1. V dropped 3 bases and J dropped 6; count of bases not matched to a gene: 9. This CDR3 has 16 residues. Looked up from germline, CDR1 is KGHSH and CDR2 is LQKENI. The CDR3 reads CASSPSYRGLPQPQHF. CDR3 coding DNA: TGTGCCAGCTCACCCTCCTACAGGGGGCTTCCTCAGCCCCAGCATTTT.

The chain employs TRBV11-2 and TRBJ1-6; no definite D call. Germline loops: CDR1 SGHAT, CDR2 FQNNGV. The CDR3 consists of 14 residues. Trimming left V 4 bases short and J 10 bases short, with 14 bases between. The CDR3 sequence: CASSYEHTASPLHF. As DNA, the CDR3 is TGTGCCAGCAGCTACGAACACACGGCCTCACCCCTCCACTTT.

This chain joins TRBV28 and TRBJ1-4; TRBD1 agrees at 8 bases. Germline V gives CDR1 MDHEN, CDR2 SYDVKM. This CDR3 spans 19 amino acids. Trimming cost V 5 bases and J 0 bases; bases outside gene matches: 14. DNA of the CDR3: TGTGCCAGCAGTCATCCTGGGGACAGGAGATACGCAACTAATGAAAAACTGTTTTTT. Protein product: CASSHPGDRRYATNEKLFF.

This chain connects TRBV28 to TRBJ2-1; D gene unclear. CDR3 length equals 13 residues. Germline values: CDR1 MDHEN, CDR2 SYDVKM. V lost 5 bases and J lost 6, with 11 bases in between. The CDR3 DNA follows: TGTGCCAGCAGTACGACCCTCACCAATGAGCAGTTCTTC. Its translation is CASSTTLTNEQFF. The complete variable domain, with remaining parts taken from reference TRBV28 and TRBJ2-1, reads DVKVTQSSRYLVKRTGEKVFLECVQDMDHENMFWYRQDPGLGLRLIYFSYDVKMKEKGDIPEGYSVSREKKERFSLILESASTNQTSMYLCASSTTLTNEQFFGPGTRLTVL.

This clone was seen just once. The chain links TRBV28 to TRBJ2-1; TRBD2 matches at 10 bases. CDR3 length: 16 residues. J lost 5 bases, V lost 3 bases, and 7 bases had no gene match. Germline V gene lookup returns CDR1 MDHEN and CDR2 SYDVKM. The CDR3 sequence: CASSFVGTSDHNEQFF. The CDR3 coding sequence is TGTGCCAGCAGTTTTGTCGGGACTAGCGATCACAATGAGCAGTTCTTC.